A single sample gave rise to the 28 T cell receptor beta chains below, sequenced in a study of T-cell memory formation after mild COVID-19 (dated by TCRdb to about 2021). The library relied on 5' RACE. Sequencing used an Illumina NovaSeq 6000. In-frame beta chains were kept once TCRdb had trimmed the public reads at Q25 with fastp and called clones with MiXCR. Records with the same CDR3 protein are collapsed into one entry carrying the most frequent genes and DNA. The sample has about 190,000 distinct CDR3 sequences on record, around a fifth of them singletons. The ten largest clones take up 23% of the sample. Sequencing was performed on PBMCs or a T cell subset sorted from them (not recorded which). The receptor set was obtained from an adult woman who had mild COVID-19 (a few samples of this study predate the infection). The sample titles of this study are shuffled in the database, so cell type and time point are left out; the donor was told from shared clones.

This chain joins TRBV7-6 and TRBJ2-7; 8 positions agree with TRBD1. V shed 5 bases and J 5 bases; nucleotides not matched to a gene: 11. CDR1 is SGHVS, CDR2 FNYEAQ, per germline. This CDR3 is built from 15 residues. For the CDR3, the DNA is TGTGCCAGCAGCGAAACCGGGACAGGCCTCCACGAGCAGTACTTC. It translates to CASSETGTGLHEQYF.

V gene TRBV7-9 combines with J gene TRBJ1-3, with D hard to call. CDR1 and CDR2 (germline): SEHNR, FQNEAQ (reference sequence). The CDR3 length is 17 residues. The V and J ends lost 0 bases and 2 bases respectively, with 14 bases between them. The CDR3 region has the DNA TGTGCCAGCAGCTTAGCGCGGGAGAGGGAGGCTGGAAACACCATATATTTT. Encoded protein: CASSLAREREAGNTIYF.

The chain joins TRBV7-9 to TRBJ2-2, with a weak D call TRBD2 (7 bases). V lost 7 bases and J 7 bases, leaving 16 bases between the germline ends. The CDR3 has 14 residues. CDR1 is SEHNR and CDR2 is FQNEAQ in the germline V gene (reference sequence). The CDR3 nucleotides read TGTGCCAGCATCTGGACAGTAGCGGGCGGGGAGCTGTTTTTT. Its protein product is CASIWTVAGGELFF.

This clonotype was recorded a few times. The chain uses TRBV7-9 and TRBJ2-7; possibly TRBD1 or TRBD2 for D (5 bases each). Deletions cut 5 bases from V and 7 bases from J, with 15 bases between. The CDR3 is 13 amino acids. The germline CDR1 and CDR2 sequences are SEHNR and FQNEAQ (reference sequence). CDR3 protein: CASSGAGDWEQYF. The DNA of the CDR3 is TGTGCCAGCAGCGGGGCCGGGGATTGGGAGCAGTACTTC.

This clonotype was recorded a few times. The chain joins TRBV2 to TRBJ2-5; D might be TRBD2 (5 bases). The germline V gene has CDR1 SNHLY and CDR2 FYNNEI. This CDR3 is 13 amino acids long. Trimming left V 7 bases short and J 0 bases short, with 9 bases between. The CDR3 protein is CASTGENQETQYF. DNA of the CDR3: TGTGCCAGCACCGGGGAGAACCAAGAGACCCAGTACTTC.

This clonotype has more than one count but fewer than ten. The J gene is TRBJ2-1, the V gene TRBV6-6, with unresolved D. The germline V and J ends were trimmed by 5 bases and 9 bases, with 8 bases remaining between them. There are 11 residues in the CDR3. Germline CDR1 is MNHNY and CDR2 is SVGAGI (reference sequence). The CDR3 reads CASSPFFEQFF. DNA of the CDR3: TGTGCCAGCAGTCCTTTTTTTGAGCAGTTCTTC.

The genes are TRBV12-1 and TRBJ2-7; TRBD1 was called by the table and not checked on the DNA. TRBV12-1 is designated a pseudogene. There are 15 residues in the CDR3. Here the CDR3 reads CASSGTDRDSYEQYF. The CDR3 nucleotides are TGTGCCAGCAGCGGAACGGACAGGGACTCCTACGAGCAGTACTTC.

A few counts support this clonotype. V is TRBV15 and J is TRBJ2-7; TRBD2 matches 8 bases. CDR3 length: 16 amino acids. The V segment lost 1 base and the J segment 1 base; nucleotides outside the gene matches: 6. CDR1 and CDR2 from the germline V gene are LNHNV and YYDKDF (reference sequence). CDR3 sequence reads: CATSRGTSPRSYEQYF. The CDR3 DNA is TGTGCCACCAGCAGAGGGACTAGCCCCAGGTCCTACGAGCAGTACTTC.

The table lists this clonotype with a few counts. The chain employs TRBV12-5 and TRBJ1-1; D uncertain. CDR1 is LGHNT, CDR2 FRNRAP, per germline. The CDR3 is made up of 15 amino acids. V was pared by 4 bases and J by 0 bases, with 12 bases between. CDR3 region: CASGSSYGMNTEAFF. Written as DNA, the CDR3 is TGTGCTAGTGGTTCCTCGTACGGGATGAACACTGAAGCTTTCTTT. Together with reference TRBV12-5 and TRBJ1-1, the CDR3 gives the full variable domain: DARVTQTPRHKVTEMGQEVTMRCQPILGHNTVFWYRQTMMQGLELLAYFRNRAPLDDSGMPKDRFSAEMPDATLATLKIQPSEPRDSAVYFCASGSSYGMNTEAFFGQGTRLTVV.

This clonotype was detected only a few times. The V and J genes are TRBV6-1 and TRBJ2-3; D is undetermined. This CDR3 has 13 amino acids. V lost 4 bases and J lost 0, with 5 bases in between. Germline V lookup: CDR1 MNHNS, CDR2 SASEGT. The chain's CDR3 is CASSGGSTDTQYF. The CDR3 DNA is TGTGCCAGCAGTGGTGGGAGCACAGATACGCAGTATTTT.

This clonotype appeared a few times. The chain uses TRBV3-1 and TRBJ2-7, with D hard to call. CDR3 length equals 13 residues. Germline loops: CDR1 LGHDT, CDR2 YNNKEL (reference sequence). V was cut by 0 bases and J by 2 bases, with 5 bases left in between. The CDR3 sequence: CASSQDYAYEQYF. CDR3 DNA sequence: TGTGCCAGCAGCCAAGATTACGCCTACGAGCAGTACTTC.

The J gene is TRBJ2-1, the V gene TRBV12-3 or TRBV12-4; 8 nucleotides align to TRBD1. V lost 1 base, J lost 6 bases, and 5 bases stayed unmatched. The CDR3 covers 15 residues. CDR3 loop: CASSLVGTGGNEQFF. CDR3 coding DNA: TGTGCCAGCAGTTTAGTCGGGACAGGAGGCAATGAGCAGTTCTTC.

This clonotype showed up just once. The chain links TRBV9 to TRBJ2-1, with 9 bases that match TRBD2. Germline V gene lookup returns CDR1 SGDLS and CDR2 YYNGEE. Losses at the gene ends were 8 bases for V and 5 bases for J; bases not matched to a gene: 11. The CDR3 is 15 amino acids. CDR3 DNA: TGTGCCAGGGAGTCTGGGACTAGCCAAAACAATGAGCAGTTCTTC. Encoded protein: CARESGTSQNNEQFF.

This clonotype was detected a few times. For the CDR3, the DNA is TGTGCCAGCAGCCCCTGGACTAGCGGGGGGCTAAACACCGGGGAGCTGTTTTTT. Protein: CASSPWTSGGLNTGELFF. V is TRBV7-8 and J is TRBJ2-2; the match to TRBD2 covers 14 bases. The length of the CDR3 is 18 residues. Germline V gene data show CDR1 as SGHVS and CDR2 as FQNEAQ. Trimming at V came to 5 bases and at J to 2 bases, leaving 7 bases not matched to a gene. Full variable domain (remainder filled in from reference TRBV7-8 and TRBJ2-2): GAGVSQSPRYKVAKRGQDVALRCDPISGHVSLFWYQQALGQGPEFLTYFQNEAQLDKSGLPSDRFFAERPEGSVSTLKIQRTQQEDSAVYLCASSPWTSGGLNTGELFFGEGSRLTVL.

The chain joins TRBV2 to TRBJ1-5; D may be TRBD1 (6 bases). The V end was cut by 8 bases, the J end by 6 bases, with 14 bases between. Germline CDR1 SNHLY, CDR2 FYNNEI. The CDR3 spans 13 residues. CDR3 in DNA: TGTGCCAGCGACCAGGGGTCAGGTCAGCCCCAGCATTTT. Translation: CASDQGSGQPQHF.

The sample holds a few counts of this clonotype. The rearrangement uses TRBV12-3 or TRBV12-4 and TRBJ2-4; TRBD1 is a possible D gene (6 bases). V shed 2 bases and J shed 6 bases, with 14 bases lying between them. The CDR3 is 15 residues long. Written as DNA, the CDR3 is TGTGCCAGCAGTTTACGGCAGGGGTGGGGAAACATTCAGTACTTC. It translates to CASSLRQGWGNIQYF.

The V gene is TRBV2, the J gene TRBJ1-2; maybe TRBD1 (5 bases). V shed 3 bases and J shed 0 bases, with 8 bases lying between them. Per the germline V gene, CDR1 is SNHLY and CDR2 is FYNNEI. The CDR3 totals 14 residues. CDR3 protein: CASSDQGPNYGYTF. The CDR3 DNA reads TGTGCCAGCAGTGACCAGGGACCTAACTATGGCTACACCTTC.

This chain joins TRBV19 and TRBJ2-3; TRBD2 aligns across 8 bases. Losses at the gene ends were 0 bases for V and 3 bases for J; bases not matched to a gene: 11. This CDR3 has 18 residues. Per germline, CDR1 LNHDA and CDR2 SQIVND (reference sequence). CDR3 loop: CASSIDPPAGAQTDTQYF. CDR3 nucleotide sequence: TGTGCCAGTAGTATAGATCCGCCAGCGGGGGCCCAAACAGATACGCAGTATTTT.

This clonotype appeared a few times. The rearrangement uses TRBV20-1 and TRBJ1-1, with D possibly TRBD1 on 5 matching bases. Trimming removed 5 bases at V and 11 bases at J, with 12 bases between. This CDR3 is 10 amino acids long. CDR1 and CDR2 (germline): DFQATT, SNEGSKA (reference sequence). This chain's CDR3 is CSALGGTAFF. CDR3 bases: TGCAGTGCTCTGGGGGGGACGGCTTTCTTT.

Only a few counts were recorded for this clonotype. This chain joins TRBV5-1 and TRBJ2-2; D remains unclear. Per the germline V gene, CDR1 is SGHRS and CDR2 is YFSETQ. Trimming stripped 2 bases from V and 7 bases from J, with 6 bases between. There are 12 residues in the CDR3. The CDR3 DNA sequence: TGCGCCAGCAGCTTTGATCTCGGGGAGCTGTTTTTT. It yields the protein CASSFDLGELFF.

The DNA of the CDR3 is TGTGCCAGCAGTTACAAAGGGGGGGACGAGCAGTACTTC. Translation gives CASSYKGGDEQYF. J is TRBJ2-7 and V is TRBV28; a weak D match, TRBD2 (7 bases). This CDR3 comprises 13 residues. Deletions cut 4 bases from V and 5 bases from J, with 12 bases between. Germline lookup yields CDR1 MDHEN and CDR2 SYDVKM.

The chain carries TRBV19 and TRBJ2-2; D is undetermined. There are 13 residues in the CDR3. The germline CDR1 and CDR2 sequences are LNHDA and SQIVND (reference sequence). The V end was cut by 5 bases, the J end by 5 bases, with 9 bases between. In nucleotides, the CDR3 is TGTGCCAGTAGTTGGCAGGAGACCGGGGAGCTGTTTTTT. Amino acid sequence: CASSWQETGELFF.

V usage is TRBV29-1 and J usage is TRBJ2-1; D is uncertain. Germline loops: CDR1 SQVTM, CDR2 ANQGSEA. The CDR3 consists of 12 residues. Deletions cut 3 bases from V and 5 bases from J, with 8 bases between. The CDR3 spells CSVENINNEQFF. The CDR3 nucleotides read TGCAGCGTTGAGAACATCAACAATGAGCAGTTCTTC.

The V and J genes are TRBV4-1 and TRBJ1-2; D remains ambiguous. The CDR3 runs to 16 residues. CDR1 is MGHRA, CDR2 YSYEKL, per germline. The V gene lost 4 bases and the J gene lost 2 bases, with 17 bases spanning the gap. This CDR3 is CASSPTAGPSNYGYTF. The CDR3, as DNA: TGCGCCAGCAGCCCCACTGCCGGGCCTTCAAACTATGGCTACACCTTC.

The rearrangement uses TRBV27 and TRBJ2-7, with 9 positions matching TRBD1. Germline V gene data show CDR1 as MNHEY and CDR2 as SMNVEV (reference sequence). This CDR3 is 14 amino acids long. V shed 7 bases, J shed 2 bases, and the junction held 6 bases outside the gene matches. CDR3 DNA sequence: TGTGCCAGCAATCCGGGACAGGGCCCCTACGAGCAGTACTTC. It encodes CASNPGQGPYEQYF.

This clonotype was seen a handful of times. The chain carries TRBV9 and TRBJ2-3; D possibly matches TRBD1 or TRBD2 (6 bases each). Trimming shortened V by 3 bases and J by 6 bases, and 14 bases separated the two germline ends. The length of the CDR3 is 14 residues. Germline assignment: CDR1 SGDLS and CDR2 YYNGEE. The CDR3 bases are TGTGCCAGCAGCGCGTGGGGGGCAGGGGATACGCAGTATTTT. The encoded protein is CASSAWGAGDTQYF.

The CDR3 DNA is TGCAGCGTTGAGGGAGGCACGACTGAAGCTTTCTTT. It yields the protein CSVEGGTTEAFF. The chain is built from TRBV29-1 and TRBJ1-1; no definite D call. Germline CDR1 and CDR2: SQVTM and ANQGSEA. V dropped 3 bases and J dropped 5 bases, with 10 bases sitting between them. This CDR3 is built from 12 residues.

This clonotype was detected a few times. Here the CDR3 reads CATSDLVRSYEQYF. In nucleotides, the CDR3 is TGTGCCACCAGCGACCTGGTCCGCTCCTACGAGCAGTACTTC. This chain connects TRBV15 to TRBJ2-7; D call uncertain. This CDR3 has 14 amino acids. V lost 5 bases to trimming and J lost 0 bases, with 11 bases between them. Germline CDR1 reads LNHNV; CDR2 reads YYDKDF (reference sequence).